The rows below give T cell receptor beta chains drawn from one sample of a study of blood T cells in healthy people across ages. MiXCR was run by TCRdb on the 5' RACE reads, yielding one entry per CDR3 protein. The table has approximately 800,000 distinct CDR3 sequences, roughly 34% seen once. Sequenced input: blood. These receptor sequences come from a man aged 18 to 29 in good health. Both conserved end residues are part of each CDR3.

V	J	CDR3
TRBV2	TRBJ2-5	CASNLGTNLRRTQYF
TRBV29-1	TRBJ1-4	CSVGGGGEKLFF
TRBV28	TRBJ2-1	CASSSLGADNEQFF
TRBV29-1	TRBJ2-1	CSVEGGWEDEQFF
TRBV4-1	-	CASSQADSSYNEQYF
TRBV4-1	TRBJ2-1	CASSPLGKEQFF
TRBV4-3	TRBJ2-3	CASSRRGTSDTQYF
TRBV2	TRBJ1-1	CASSDTGGMNTEAFF
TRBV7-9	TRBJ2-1	CASSLAGAELDEQFF
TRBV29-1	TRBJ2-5	CSVSSEGETQYF
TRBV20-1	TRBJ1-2	CSARDQGRTGLVSDGYTF
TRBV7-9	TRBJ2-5	CASSLRGGSQYF
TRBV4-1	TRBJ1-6	CANSQEDRGSYNSPLHF
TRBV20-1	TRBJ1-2	CSARQAHRGGGYTF
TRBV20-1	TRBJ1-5	CSAPNQGYSNQPQHF